Below, one T cell receptor beta chain is given with its context. This sample stems from a study of blood T cell repertoires in COVID-19. Study-wide background: The United States, Italy and Spain provided the acute and convalescent COVID-19 samples. PBMCs, B-cell-depleted T cells, or T cells were the source of the cDNA or gDNA that made up the material.

This CDR3 spans 17 amino acids. The V segment lost 4 bases and the J segment 1 base; nucleotides outside the gene matches: 10. Germline V gene sequence: CDR1 MDHEN, CDR2 SYDVKM. The assay was immunoSEQ multiplex PCR, and TCRdb's table has in-frame clones only and misses some. This sample has tens of thousands of clones; more than 65% occur once, and the top ten carry under 75%. This TCR was recovered from a man at least 80 years old with acute or convalescent COVID-19. Sequenced sample: peripheral blood. V usage is TRBV28 and J usage is TRBJ2-3; 8 bases are a match to TRBD2. The CDR3 is CASSSLVLREGTDTQYF. CDR3 nucleotides: TGTGCCAGCAGTTCGCTCGTATTGCGGGAGGGCACAGATACGCAGTATTTT.